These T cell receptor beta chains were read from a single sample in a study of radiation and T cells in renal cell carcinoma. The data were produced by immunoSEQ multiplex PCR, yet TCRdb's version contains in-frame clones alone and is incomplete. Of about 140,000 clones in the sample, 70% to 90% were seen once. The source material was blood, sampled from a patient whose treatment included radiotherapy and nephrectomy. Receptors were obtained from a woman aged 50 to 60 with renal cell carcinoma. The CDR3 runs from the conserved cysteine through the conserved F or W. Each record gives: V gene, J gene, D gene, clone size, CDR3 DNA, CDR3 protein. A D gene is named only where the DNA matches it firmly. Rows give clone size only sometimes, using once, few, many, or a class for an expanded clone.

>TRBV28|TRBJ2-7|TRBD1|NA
TGTGCCACCCGATCGGGACAGGACCGCTACGAGCAGTACTTC
CATRSGQDRYEQYF
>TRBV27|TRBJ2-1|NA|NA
TGTGCCAGCAGTCGAGGACGCTCCTACAATGAGCAGTTCTTC
CASSRGRSYNEQFF
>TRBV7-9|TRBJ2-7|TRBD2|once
TGTGCCAGCAGCTTACTAGCGGGAGATCCCGAGCAGTACTTC
CASSLLAGDPEQYF
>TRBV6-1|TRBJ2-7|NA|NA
TGTGCCAGCAGGAGGGTCAGCCTCTCCTACGAGCAGTACTTC
CASRRVSLSYEQYF
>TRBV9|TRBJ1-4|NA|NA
TGTGCCAGCAGCGCTTACGGATCAACTAATGAAAAACTGTTTTTT
CASSAYGSTNEKLFF
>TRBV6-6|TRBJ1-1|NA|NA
TGTGCCAGCACGCCCTGGGCATCGAACACTGAAGCTTTCTTT
CASTPWASNTEAFF
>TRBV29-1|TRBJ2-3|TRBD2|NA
TGCAGCGTGCCTGGGACTAGCGGGGTGAGCGCAGATACGCAGTATTTT
CSVPGTSGVSADTQYF
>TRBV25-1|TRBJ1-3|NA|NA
TGTGCCAGCAGTGAAGGGGGCAGCTCTGGAAACACCATATATTTT
CASSEGGSSGNTIYF
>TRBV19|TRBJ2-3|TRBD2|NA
TGTGCCAGTAACAGCGGGGGGATGGATACGCAGTATTTT
CASNSGGMDTQYF
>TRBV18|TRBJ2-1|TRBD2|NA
TGTGCCAGCTCACCTCTAGCGGGGGGACGGTATGAGCAGTTCTTC
CASSPLAGGRYEQFF
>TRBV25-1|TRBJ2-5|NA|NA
TGTGCCAGCAGTGAAGGCGGACCAAAACTGGGGGCGGAGACCCAGTACTTC
CASSEGGPKLGAETQYF
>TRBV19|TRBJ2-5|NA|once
TGTGCCTGCCGGGACCAAGAGACCCAGTACTTC
CACRDQETQYF
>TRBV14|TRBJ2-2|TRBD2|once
TGTGCCAGCAGGAGGACTAGCGGAAGATACACCGGGGAGCTGTTTTTT
CASRRTSGRYTGELFF
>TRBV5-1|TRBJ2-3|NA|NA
TGCGCCAGCAGCTACTCCACAGATACGCAGTATTTT
CASSYSTDTQYF
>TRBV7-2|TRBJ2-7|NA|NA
TGTGCCAGCAGCTTAGACAGGACGGTGTCCTACGAGCAGTACTTC
CASSLDRTVSYEQYF
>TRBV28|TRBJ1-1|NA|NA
TGTGCCAGCAGTTTATTAAAGGGGCCGGGGACTGAAGCTTTCTTT
CASSLLKGPGTEAFF
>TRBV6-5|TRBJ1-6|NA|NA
TGTGCCAGCAGAGAGACGGGGGTTGGCGCCCTCCACTTT
CASRETGVGALHF
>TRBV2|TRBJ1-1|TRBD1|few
TGTGCCAGCAGAGACAGGGAGGGCACTGAAGCTTTCTTT
CASRDREGTEAFF
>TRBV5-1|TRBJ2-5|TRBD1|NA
TGCGCCAGCAGCTTGGCGGGACAGGGGGGAGAGACCCAGTACTTC
CASSLAGQGGETQYF
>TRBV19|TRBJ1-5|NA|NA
TGTGCCAGTAGTATGCAGGGAGGTCAGCCCCAGCATTTT
CASSMQGGQPQHF
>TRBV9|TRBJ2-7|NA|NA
TGTGCCAGCAGCCAAAGACTACAGGGCTACGAGCAGTACTTC
CASSQRLQGYEQYF
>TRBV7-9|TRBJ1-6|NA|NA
TGTGCCAGCAGCTTTAACGCCGGGACTAGGAGATCACCCCTCCACTTT
CASSFNAGTRRSPLHF
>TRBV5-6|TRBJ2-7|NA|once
TGTGCCAGCAGCTTGGGAGGACTTCACGGTGGCGAGCAGTACTTC
CASSLGGLHGGEQYF
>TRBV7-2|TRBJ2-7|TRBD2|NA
TGTGCCAGCAGCCGACGCCGCCGCCGCGTCGGGGGGGGAGACGAGCAGTACTTC
CASSRRRRRVGGGDEQYF
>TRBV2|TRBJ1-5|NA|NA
TGTGCCAGCAGTAGGGTTAATCAGCCCCAGCATTTT
CASSRVNQPQHF
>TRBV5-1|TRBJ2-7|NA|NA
TGCGCCAGCAGCCCTACCCGGGAACATACCTACGAGCAGTACTTC
CASSPTREHTYEQYF
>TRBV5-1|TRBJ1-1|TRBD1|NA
TGCGCCAGCAGGGGGGACAGGGGACTGAACACTGAAGCTTTCTTT
CASRGDRGLNTEAFF
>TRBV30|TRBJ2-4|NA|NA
TGTGCCTGGAGTGCGCAAAACATTCAGTACTTC
CAWSAQNIQYF
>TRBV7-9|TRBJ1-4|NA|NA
TGTGCCAGCAGCTTAGTTTTACGTGAAAAACTGTTTTTT
CASSLVLREKLFF
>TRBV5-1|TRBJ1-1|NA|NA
TGCGCCAGCAGCCTCACTAATCCGGGGCCCAACACTGAAGCTTTCTTT
CASSLTNPGPNTEAFF
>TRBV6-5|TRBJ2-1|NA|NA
TGTGCCAGCAGGGGATGGGATGAGCAGTTCTTC
CASRGWDEQFF
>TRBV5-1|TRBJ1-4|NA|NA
TGCGCCAGCAGTGAGGGCGACGGCAGAGAACTGTTTTTT
CASSEGDGRELFF
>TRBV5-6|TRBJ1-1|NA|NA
TGTGCCAGCAGCAGAAATAACAGGGCTAGAATGGGCACTGAAGCTTTCTTT
CASSRNNRARMGTEAFF
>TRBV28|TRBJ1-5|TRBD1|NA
TGTGCCAGCAGTTTAGGACAGGGTTACCAGCCCCAGCATTTT
CASSLGQGYQPQHF
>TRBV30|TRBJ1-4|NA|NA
TGTGCCTGGAGCAGGACTAATGAAAAACTGTTTTTT
CAWSRTNEKLFF